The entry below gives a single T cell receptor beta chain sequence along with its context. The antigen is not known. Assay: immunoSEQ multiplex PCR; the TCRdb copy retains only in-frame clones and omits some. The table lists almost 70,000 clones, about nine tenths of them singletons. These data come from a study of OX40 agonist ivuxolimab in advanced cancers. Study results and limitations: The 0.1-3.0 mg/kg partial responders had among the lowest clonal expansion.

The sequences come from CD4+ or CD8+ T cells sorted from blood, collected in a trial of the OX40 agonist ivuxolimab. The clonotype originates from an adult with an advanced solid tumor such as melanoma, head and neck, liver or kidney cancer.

The CDR3 region is CASSPLTGTGNQPQHF. The CDR3 bases are TGTGCCAGCAGCCCACTGACCGGGACAGGTAACCAGCCCCAGCATTTT. The chain uses TRBV7-2 and TRBJ1-5; the match to TRBD1 covers 8 bases. From germline, CDR1 is SGHTA and CDR2 FQGNSA. V shed 5 bases, J shed 7 bases, and the junction held 13 bases outside the gene matches. This CDR3 has 16 residues. The whole variable domain, filled in from reference TRBV7-2 and TRBJ1-5, reads GAGVSQSPSNKVTEKGKDVELRCDPISGHTALYWYRQSLGQGLEFLIYFQGNSAPDKSGLPSDRFSAERTGGSVSTLTIQRTQQEDSAVYLCASSPLTGTGNQPQHFGDGTRLSIL.